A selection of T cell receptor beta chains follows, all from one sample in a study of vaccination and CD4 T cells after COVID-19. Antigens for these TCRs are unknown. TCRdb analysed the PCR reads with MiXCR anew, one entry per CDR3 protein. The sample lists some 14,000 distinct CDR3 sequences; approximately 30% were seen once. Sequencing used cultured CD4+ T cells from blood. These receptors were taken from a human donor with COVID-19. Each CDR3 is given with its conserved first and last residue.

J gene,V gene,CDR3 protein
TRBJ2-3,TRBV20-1,CSARGGRGEDTQYF
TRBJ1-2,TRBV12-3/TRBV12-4,CASSPVLGASNYGYTF
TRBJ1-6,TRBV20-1,CSAKPFRANSYNSPLHF
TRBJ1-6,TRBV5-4,CASSEGGGVDNSPLHF
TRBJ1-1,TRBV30,CAWMRGAEAFF
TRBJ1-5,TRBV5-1,CASSPQGVNQPQHF
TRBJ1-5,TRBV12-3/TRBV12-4,CASSLAQGFNQPQHF
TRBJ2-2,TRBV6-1,CASRRPGLAGIYTGELFF
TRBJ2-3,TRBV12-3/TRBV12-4,CASSLRLYPTTTQYF
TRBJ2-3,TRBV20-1,CNAGDYSGGTDTQYF
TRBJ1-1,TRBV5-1,CASSSTGHMNTEAFF
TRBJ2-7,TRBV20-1,CSARDRDRVYEQYF
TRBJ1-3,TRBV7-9,CASSNPGGISGNTIYF
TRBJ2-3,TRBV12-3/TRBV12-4,CASSLGLAGTDTQYF
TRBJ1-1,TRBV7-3,CASSLTGKAEAFF
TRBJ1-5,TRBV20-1,CSARDESVQPQHF